A single sample is the source of the 31 T cell receptor beta chains below, sequenced in a study of neurological immune-mediated disorders. A single record per CDR3 protein comes from TCRdb applying MiXCR to the 5' RACE reads. The sample lists some 66,000 distinct CDR3 sequences, roughly 4.5% occurring once. Source material: PBMCs. Receptors originate from a man aged 25 to 45 with multiple sclerosis.

The table lists this clonotype with many counts. This sequence joins TRBV6-5 and TRBJ1-5; TRBD1 might be the D (6 bases). Germline CDR1 and CDR2: MNHEY and SVGAGI. Deletions cut 3 bases from V and 0 bases from J, with 9 bases between. This CDR3 is built from 15 residues. CDR3 sequence (DNA): TGTGCCAGCAGTTATTCGGGGGCTAGCAATCAGCCCCAGCATTTT. Protein product: CASSYSGASNQPQHF.

This clonotype showed up many times. V usage is TRBV9 and J usage is TRBJ2-2, with D perhaps given as TRBD1 or TRBD2 (6 bases each). Germline V gene data show CDR1 as SGDLS and CDR2 as YYNGEE. This CDR3 is built from 16 residues. The V and J ends lost 2 bases and 1 base respectively, with 12 bases between them. CDR3 bases: TGTGCCAGCAGCGTGGACGGGGGCCAGAACACCGGGGAGCTGTTTTTT. This encodes CASSVDGGQNTGELFF.

The chain has TRBV7-6 and TRBJ2-7; 11 nucleotides match TRBD2. Trimming cost V 5 bases and J 4 bases; bases outside gene matches: 13. Looked up from germline, CDR1 is SGHVS and CDR2 is FNYEAQ. CDR3 length: 17 residues. CDR3 DNA: TGTGCCAGCAGCCGGGGGAATCTAGCGGGGGGCGCGTACGAGCAGTACTTC. Protein: CASSRGNLAGGAYEQYF.

Notes on this clonotype: Given a much more abundant clone one base away, this may be a read error. This chain joins TRBV4-1 and TRBJ1-2; D not resolved. V dropped 0 bases and J dropped 4 bases, with 9 bases sitting between them. The CDR3 extends over 14 amino acids. Germline assignment: CDR1 MGHRA and CDR2 YSYEKL. This CDR3 reads CASSQDSTFYGYTF. CDR3 sequence (DNA): TGCGCCAGCAGCCAAGATTCGACCTTCTATGGCTACACCTTC.

Ten or more counts support this clonotype. The CDR3 DNA is TGTGCCAGCAGCCACCGGACAGGGAACACCGGGGAGCTGTTTTTT. As protein: CASSHRTGNTGELFF. The rearrangement joins TRBV3-1 to TRBJ2-2, with 7 nucleotides matching TRBD1. Trimming removed 3 bases from V and 1 base from J; junction bases left unmatched: 2. The CDR3 contains 15 residues. From germline, CDR1 is LGHDT and CDR2 YNNKEL (reference sequence).

This chain joins TRBV5-1 and TRBJ1-1; D uncertain. CDR1 is SGHRS, CDR2 YFSETQ, per germline. The V end lost 1 base, the J end lost 1 base, and 8 bases lay between the germline ends. The CDR3 sequence is 14 residues long. CDR3 amino acids: CASSLIGPNTEAFF. The CDR3 DNA is TGCGCCAGCAGCTTGATAGGGCCGAACACTGAAGCTTTCTTT.

In its sample, this clonotype was seen many times. This chain connects TRBV14 to TRBJ2-6; 7 bases agree with TRBD1. In germline, CDR1 is SGHDN, CDR2 FVKESK. V shed 4 bases and J 0 bases; nucleotides not matched to a gene: 9. This CDR3 is 18 amino acids long. In nucleotides, the CDR3 is TGTGCCAGCAGCCCCCATATCGACAGGGTCTCTGGGGCCAACGTCCTGACTTTC. Residues: CASSPHIDRVSGANVLTF.

The CDR3 DNA reads TGTGCCAGCAGCTTAGGGGACAGGGGGTCCCGATCAGCTAACTATGGCTACACCTTC. It codes for CASSLGDRGSRSANYGYTF. The chain links TRBV7-6 to TRBJ1-2; 11 positions agree with TRBD1. The CDR3 has 19 amino acids. V gave up 1 base and J gave up 0 bases; unmatched junction bases: 10. Germline CDR1 SGHVS, CDR2 FNYEAQ.

This clonotype was seen many times. The chain recombines TRBV20-1 with TRBJ1-1, with unresolved D. Per the germline V gene, CDR1 is DFQATT and CDR2 is SNEGSKA (reference sequence). This CDR3 comprises 14 residues. V gave up 5 bases and J gave up 2 bases, with 15 bases separating them. The CDR3 protein is CSAETGPPNTEAFF. DNA for the CDR3: TGCAGTGCTGAGACCGGGCCCCCAAACACTGAAGCTTTCTTT.

This clonotype has ten or more counts. The genes are TRBV5-5 and TRBJ2-1; D not certain. The ends were cut back, 5 bases at V and 8 bases at J, with 11 bases in the middle. The CDR3 has 12 residues. The germline gives CDR1 SGHKS, CDR2 YYEKEE (reference sequence). The CDR3 loop is CASSGQFHEQFF. CDR3 bases: TGTGCCAGCAGTGGGCAGTTCCATGAGCAGTTCTTC.

The chain is built from TRBV20-1 and TRBJ2-7; perhaps TRBD1 as D (5 bases). Germline CDR1 DFQATT, CDR2 SNEGSKA (reference sequence). Trimming left V 3 bases short and J 4 bases short, with 10 bases between. This CDR3 is built from 12 residues. The CDR3 sequence: CSASLGAYEQYF. CDR3 coding DNA: TGCAGTGCTAGTCTTGGGGCGTACGAGCAGTACTTC.

This clonotype has ten or more counts. The genes are TRBV7-9 and TRBJ1-1; D is undetermined. Germline CDR1 is SEHNR and CDR2 is FQNEAQ (reference sequence). V was trimmed by 3 bases and J by 3 bases, leaving 17 bases between them. The CDR3 runs to 16 residues. The CDR3 DNA follows: TGTGCCAGCAGCTTTGCTCTCCACCCGTCGGACACTGAAGCTTTCTTT. It translates to CASSFALHPSDTEAFF.

In its sample, this clonotype was seen many times. The chain uses TRBV9 and TRBJ1-3; 7 bases map to TRBD1. There are 15 residues in the CDR3. The V gene's germline CDR1 is SGDLS and CDR2 YYNGEE. The V gene end was trimmed by 4 bases and the J gene end by 7 bases; junction bases not matched to a gene: 11. The CDR3 is CASSQDRESFNTIYF. CDR3 bases: TGTGCCAGCAGCCAAGACAGGGAATCTTTCAACACCATATATTTT.

The sample holds a few counts of this clonotype. The germline gene is not matched at one end of the junction; a read error may be the cause. The genes are TRBV5-1 and TRBJ1-5; perhaps TRBD1 as D (6 bases). CDR3 size: 13 residues. Germline V gene data show CDR1 as SGHRS and CDR2 as YFSETQ. The CDR3 region is CASSGSGGQPQNF. The DNA of the CDR3 is TGCGCCAGCAGCGGAAGTGGGGGCCAGCCCCAGAATTTT.

This clonotype was picked up many times. The chain links TRBV5-1 to TRBJ1-1; D is unresolved. The CDR3 contains 15 residues. Trimming took off 4 bases at V and 3 bases at J, with 16 bases between the two ends. Germline V lookup: CDR1 SGHRS, CDR2 YFSETQ. CDR3 sequence (DNA): TGCGCCAGCAGCCCTTACATTAGGCCTTACACTGAAGCTTTCTTT. It specifies CASSPYIRPYTEAFF.

This clonotype was counted a few times. This chain uses TRBV3-1 with TRBJ1-1; 8 bases align to TRBD1. Germline CDR1 LGHDT, CDR2 YNNKEL (reference sequence). V gave up 5 bases and J gave up 0 bases; unmatched junction bases: 5. The CDR3 has 15 residues. CDR3 DNA: TGTGCCAGCAGCTTTAGGACAGGGATGAACACTGAAGCTTTCTTT. It translates to CASSFRTGMNTEAFF. The full variable domain, rest sourced from reference TRBV3-1 and TRBJ1-1, is DTAVSQTPKYLVTQMGNDKSIKCEQNLGHDTMYWYKQDSKKFLKIMFSYNNKELIINETVPNRFSPKSPDKAHLNLHINSLELGDSAVYFCASSFRTGMNTEAFFGQGTRLTVV.

There are a few counts of this clonotype. Here the CDR3 reads CASSQPREGSSCKLFF. DNA of the CDR3: TGTGCCAGCAGTCAACCCCGGGAGGGCTCTAGTTGCAAACTGTTTTTT. The rearrangement uses TRBV12-3 or TRBV12-4 and TRBJ1-4; D gene unclear. Trimming removed 5 bases from V and 11 bases from J, with 24 bases in between. This CDR3 has 16 amino acids.

This clonotype came up many times. The chain links TRBV7-2 to TRBJ1-1; 8 nucleotides line up with TRBD1. The CDR3 is 14 residues long. Germline CDR1 SGHTA, CDR2 FQGNSA. J was trimmed by 5 bases and V by 5 bases; bases with no gene match: 7. The DNA for the CDR3 is TGTGCCAGCAGCCTACGAGACAGGGGTACTGAAGCTTTCTTT. Translated, it gives CASSLRDRGTEAFF.

This clonotype was seen repeatedly, ten times or more. V and J are TRBV12-3 or TRBV12-4 and TRBJ1-2; D gene uncertain. This CDR3 spans 11 amino acids. With 6 bases removed from V and 1 base from J, the gap between germline ends came to 3 bases. The CDR3: CASRFNYGYTF. The DNA for the CDR3 is TGTGCCAGCAGGTTTAACTATGGCTACACCTTC.

This clonotype was counted ten times or more. The chain uses TRBV5-1 and TRBJ1-1; D is unresolved. CDR1 is SGHRS and CDR2 is YFSETQ in the germline V gene. The CDR3 runs 14 residues. Trimming took off 0 bases at V and 7 bases at J, with 13 bases between the two ends. The CDR3 here is CASSLAVADDEAFF. DNA for the CDR3: TGCGCCAGCAGCTTGGCCGTGGCAGATGATGAAGCTTTCTTT.

This clonotype was seen only a few times. The chain recombines TRBV10-3 with TRBJ1-2; no reliable D call. Germline V CDR1 and CDR2: ENHRY, SYGVKD. Trimming removed 4 bases at V and 2 bases at J, with 8 bases between. This CDR3 is 13 amino acids long. For the CDR3, the DNA is TGTGCCATCAGTGCCCACAGCAACTATGGCTACACCTTC. Translated: CAISAHSNYGYTF.

J is TRBJ1-2 and V is TRBV20-1; D remains ambiguous. Between the trimmed V and J ends, which lost 0 bases and 2 bases, there was a span of 16 bases. The germline CDR1 and CDR2 sequences are DFQATT and SNEGSKA (reference sequence). The CDR3 is 16 residues long. The CDR3 DNA sequence: TGCAGTGCTAGAGATCTTCCCGCAGGATTAAACTATGGCTACACCTTC. It is translated as CSARDLPAGLNYGYTF.

This clonotype was seen at least ten times. The chain is built from TRBV29-1 and TRBJ1-1, with no clear D. The CDR3 runs to 13 residues. Germline CDR1 reads SQVTM; CDR2 reads ANQGSEA. The V and J ends lost 2 bases and 2 bases respectively, with 9 bases between them. CDR3 sequence (DNA): TGCAGCGTTGAATTCGGCCTCAACACTGAAGCTTTCTTT. Amino acid sequence: CSVEFGLNTEAFF.

This clonotype has ten or more counts. The chain has TRBV3-1 and TRBJ1-2; unclear D gene. V was pared by 1 base and J by 4 bases, with 10 bases between. This CDR3 contains 14 residues. Looked up from germline, CDR1 is LGHDT and CDR2 is YNNKEL (reference sequence). The chain's CDR3 is CASSQGGVSYGYTF. The CDR3 DNA is TGTGCCAGCAGCCAAGGCGGGGTCAGCTATGGCTACACCTTC.

In this sample, this clonotype turned up many times. This chain uses TRBV20-1 with TRBJ2-7; D possibly matches TRBD1 or TRBD2 (6 bases each). The germline CDR1 and CDR2 sequences are DFQATT and SNEGSKA (reference sequence). Between the trimmed V and J ends, which lost 3 bases and 2 bases, there was a span of 17 bases. CDR3 length: 15 amino acids. For the CDR3, the DNA is TGCAGTGCTAGCGACCGGGGGCAGGCGCCCTACGAGCAGTACGTC. Protein sequence: CSASDRGQAPYEQYV.

This clonotype has at least ten counts. The V gene is TRBV20-1, the J gene TRBJ1-1; TRBD1 might be the D (6 bases). The CDR3 loop spans 12 amino acids. Germline assignment: CDR1 DFQATT and CDR2 SNEGSKA (reference sequence). Trimming stripped 3 bases from V and 5 bases from J, with 10 bases between. The CDR3 protein is CSASRGRTEAFF. The CDR3 region has the DNA TGCAGTGCTAGTCGGGGGCGGACTGAAGCTTTCTTT.

This clonotype was recorded a few times. V and J are TRBV24-1 and TRBJ2-1, with 10 bases that match TRBD1. The V and J ends lost 6 bases and 8 bases, in that order; junction bases with no gene match: 6. This CDR3 is built from 14 residues. Germline V gives CDR1 KGHDR, CDR2 SFDVKD. The CDR3 spells CATSLTGGMDEQFF. CDR3 coding DNA: TGTGCCACCAGTTTGACAGGGGGCATGGATGAGCAGTTCTTC.

The J gene is TRBJ2-2, the V gene TRBV5-1, with 7 bases lining up with TRBD1. CDR1 is SGHRS and CDR2 is YFSETQ in the germline V gene. The CDR3 consists of 15 residues. V trimming: 0 bases; J trimming: 5 bases; junction bases outside the gene matches: 4. The CDR3 bases are TGCGCCAGCAGCTTGGAAGGGGGCGCGACCGGGGAGCTGTTTTTT. It yields the protein CASSLEGGATGELFF.

This clonotype was picked up many times. This sequence joins TRBV12-3 or TRBV12-4 and TRBJ2-7, with 7 bases identical to TRBD1. CDR3 length: 14 residues. J was trimmed by 3 bases and V by 6 bases; bases with no gene match: 8. CDR3 coding DNA: TGTGCCAGCAGAAGGGGGACAGCCAACTACGAGCAGTACGTC. Amino acids: CASRRGTANYEQYV.

In its sample, this clonotype was seen many times. The chain recombines TRBV5-1 with TRBJ2-2, with TRBD2 matching 8 bases. V trimming: 4 bases; J trimming: 7 bases; junction bases outside the gene matches: 6. The CDR3 sequence is 14 residues long. Germline CDR1 is SGHRS and CDR2 is YFSETQ. The CDR3 DNA follows: TGCGCCAGCAGCCCCGGACTAGCAGGCGGGGAGCTGTTTTTT. This sequence encodes CASSPGLAGGELFF.

There are a few counts of this clonotype. The genes are TRBV29-1 and TRBJ1-2; 10 bases agree with TRBD1. The V gene's germline CDR1 is SQVTM and CDR2 ANQGSEA. Unmatched junction bases numbered 15, after V lost 8 bases and J lost 6 bases. The CDR3 has 15 residues. The CDR3, as DNA: TGCAGCACCCGGACAGGGGGAATGAGGCGAGATGGCTACACCTTC. Translation: CSTRTGGMRRDGYTF.